The 12 T cell receptor beta chains reported below all come from one sample, sequenced in a study of blood T cell repertoires in COVID-19. Repertoires were generated with immunoSEQ multiplex PCR, while TCRdb's copy carries only in-frame clones and drops some. The repertoire holds 35,000 to 50,000 clones, with about 85% as singletons. Material: peripheral blood. All receptors derive from a man between 60 and 70 years old with acute or convalescent COVID-19.

This chain joins TRBV10-2 and TRBJ2-7; TRBD2 agrees at 13 bases. CDR1 and CDR2 from the germline V gene are WSHSY and SAAADI. J lost 2 bases, V lost 11 bases, and 6 bases had no gene match. This CDR3 has 14 amino acids. CDR3 coding DNA: TGCGCCTCCCGGACTAGCGGGGGCCCCTACGAGCAGTACTTC. It encodes CASRTSGGPYEQYF.

The chain carries TRBV18 and TRBJ2-7; maybe TRBD1 (6 bases). CDR1 is KGHSH, CDR2 LQKENI, per germline. V lost 0 bases and J lost 9, with 18 bases in between. The CDR3 spans 15 residues. For the CDR3, the DNA is TGTGCCAGCTCACCACCGTCGGGTGGGGGCTCGGGGCAGTACTTC. Translated: CASSPPSGGGSGQYF.

This sequence joins TRBV15 and TRBJ1-2; a possible D gene is TRBD1 (5 bases). The CDR3 length is 14 residues. Trimming took 4 bases from V and 2 from J, leaving 11 bases between them. The V gene's germline CDR1 is LNHNV and CDR2 YYDKDF (reference sequence). The CDR3 sequence: CATSTRRGNYGYTF. The CDR3 nucleotides are TGTGCCACCAGCACAAGAAGGGGAAACTATGGCTACACCTTC.

The rearrangement uses TRBV7-9 and TRBJ1-2; weak D call: TRBD1 (5 bases). The CDR3 extends over 13 amino acids. V lost 4 bases and J lost 7, with 13 bases in between. Germline lookup yields CDR1 SEHNR and CDR2 FQNEAQ (reference sequence). The CDR3 region is CASSSQGAAGYTF. The CDR3 nucleotides are TGTGCCAGCAGCTCGCAGGGTGCGGCTGGCTACACCTTC.

The V and J genes are TRBV18 and TRBJ2-2; D call uncertain. Trimming cost V 3 bases and J 5 bases, with 10 bases left between them. CDR3 length: 14 amino acids. Germline CDR1 KGHSH, CDR2 LQKENI. Here the CDR3 DNA reads TGTGCCAGCTCACCTGTTGAGTGGACCGGGGAGCTGTTTTTT. Translated, it gives CASSPVEWTGELFF.

The rearrangement uses TRBV23-1 and TRBJ2-5, with 11 bases aligning to TRBD1. TRBV23-1 is an ORF for which the function is uncertain. The V gene end was trimmed by 4 bases and the J gene end by 3 bases; junction bases not matched to a gene: 4. CDR3 size: 15 residues. Here the CDR3 reads CASSPRDRGKETQYF. For the CDR3, the DNA is TGCGCCAGCAGTCCCCGGGACAGGGGGAAAGAGACCCAGTACTTC.

This chain uses TRBV27 with TRBJ2-7; possible D gene TRBD1, 5 bases. From germline, CDR1 is MNHEY and CDR2 SMNVEV (reference sequence). The CDR3 contains 14 residues. V was cut by 5 bases and J by 5 bases, with 16 bases left in between. The CDR3 DNA is TGTGCCAGCAGTCCCCAGCGACCAGGGCACGAGCAGTACTTC. Translated, it gives CASSPQRPGHEQYF.

This clone was picked up one time. The gene calls are TRBV19 and TRBJ1-6; D remains unclear. Germline-derived CDR1 and CDR2 are LNHDA and SQIVND (reference sequence). Trimming removed 3 bases from V and 9 bases from J, with 9 bases in between. CDR3 length: 13 residues. CDR3 amino acids: CASSISQLSPLHF. DNA of the CDR3: TGTGCCAGTAGTATCTCCCAACTTTCACCCCTCCACTTT.

The V call is TRBV24-1, the J call TRBJ2-1; the match to TRBD2 covers 8 bases. The CDR3 consists of 15 residues. V was pared by 3 bases and J by 8 bases, with 8 bases of the junction left unmatched. The germline gives CDR1 KGHDR, CDR2 SFDVKD. The CDR3 loop is CATSDPRGGTDEQFF. The CDR3 nucleotides read TGTGCCACCAGTGATCCCCGGGGGGGCACAGATGAGCAGTTCTTC.

This clone was seen a few times. The rearrangement links TRBV2 to TRBJ1-1, with 7 bases fitting TRBD1. CDR1 and CDR2 (germline): SNHLY, FYNNEI. This CDR3 region has 14 residues. After removal of 5 bases from V and 4 bases from J, the junction contained 7 bases not matched to a gene. The CDR3 spells CASSQNRQGTEAFF. DNA for the CDR3: TGTGCCAGCAGTCAAAACCGACAGGGCACTGAAGCTTTCTTT.

The V call is TRBV7-2, the J call TRBJ1-2; D gene uncertain. This CDR3 contains 14 residues. V was pared by 3 bases and J by 8 bases, with 16 bases between. Germline CDR1 reads SGHTA; CDR2 reads FQGNSA. The CDR3 loop is CASSFSIVRVGYTF. The CDR3 bases are TGTGCCAGCAGCTTTAGTATTGTGAGGGTAGGCTACACCTTC.

About this clone: Compared with germline, one end of the junction differs, possibly owing to a read error. The chain has TRBV5-6 and TRBJ1-6; TRBD1 matches at 9 bases. The CDR3 runs to 15 residues. Per the germline V gene, CDR1 is SGHDT and CDR2 is YYEEEE. The chain's CDR3 is CASSPGQGRYSPLHF. CDR3 bases: TGTGCCAGCAGCCCGGGACAGGGTCGATATTCCCCCCTCCACTTT.